The 15 T cell receptor beta chains given below trace back to one sample, sequenced in a study of human T cells and chemical hapten exposure. Each cDNA molecule in the library carried unique molecular identifiers. One entry per CDR3 protein results from TCRdb running MiXCR on the reads. The sample holds about 120,000 distinct CDR3 sequences, 8.5% seen once. The template was total RNA from unfractionated whole blood. Material for sequencing was whole blood. Receptor source: a human donor in good health. Some clones in this sample may be carry-over from other donors' samples.

This clonotype was observed a few times. The chain carries TRBV20-1 and TRBJ1-4, with D unresolved. The CDR3 extends over 13 amino acids. Per germline, CDR1 DFQATT and CDR2 SNEGSKA (reference sequence). V was trimmed by 6 bases and J by 0 bases, leaving 8 bases between them. This CDR3 reads CSAKQATNEKLFF. In DNA, the CDR3 is TGCAGTGCCAAGCAGGCAACTAATGAAAAACTGTTTTTT.

The chain has TRBV11-1 and TRBJ2-1; TRBD2 aligns across 15 bases. Germline CDR1 reads SGHAT; CDR2 reads FQDESV (reference sequence). The CDR3 is made up of 17 amino acids. After removal of 5 bases from V and 8 bases from J, the junction contained 10 bases not matched to a gene. The CDR3 protein is CASSLLGLAGGLDEQFF. The DNA for the CDR3 is TGTGCCAGCAGCCTCCTTGGACTAGCGGGAGGGCTTGATGAGCAGTTCTTC.

The rearrangement links TRBV7-9 to TRBJ2-7; D might be TRBD2 (6 bases). Trimming removed 4 bases from V and 5 bases from J, with 18 bases in between. Germline lookup yields CDR1 SEHNR and CDR2 FQNEAQ (reference sequence). The CDR3 contains 15 residues. CDR3 loop: CASSSGLTSFHEQYF. The CDR3 DNA is TGTGCCAGCAGCTCGGGACTTACATCCTTCCACGAGCAGTACTTC.

The sample holds many counts of this clonotype. V is TRBV5-1 and J is TRBJ2-7; D uncertain. Germline V gives CDR1 SGHRS, CDR2 YFSETQ. V was shortened by 0 bases and J by 0 bases, with 7 bases between the two germline ends. This CDR3 spans 14 amino acids. The CDR3 DNA is TGCGCCAGCAGCTTGGAAACAGTCTCCTACGAGCAGTACTTC. Translation: CASSLETVSYEQYF.

About this clonotype itself: A much larger clone differs by one base, so this may be a read error. CDR3 DNA sequence: TGTGTCAGCTCACCAAATACCGGGACAGGGGGATCTAGTAGCAATCAGCCCCAGCATTTT. Translation gives CVSSPNTGTGGSSSNQPQHF. This chain joins TRBV18 and TRBJ1-5; 11 bases match TRBD1. The CDR3 has 20 amino acids. CDR1 and CDR2 from the germline V gene are KGHSH and LQKENI.

This clonotype was counted ten times or more. The V call is TRBV20-1, the J call TRBJ1-1; TRBD1 agrees at 9 bases. The CDR3 is made up of 14 amino acids. Unmatched junction bases numbered 8, after V lost 4 bases and J lost 5 bases. Germline V CDR1 and CDR2: DFQATT, SNEGSKA (reference sequence). The CDR3 DNA is TGCAGTGCTACTCCCGGGACAGGGAAGACTGAAGCTTTCTTT. The encoded protein is CSATPGTGKTEAFF.

This clonotype was observed at least ten times. The chain has TRBV29-1 and TRBJ1-5; a weak D match, TRBD1 (6 bases). Per germline, CDR1 SQVTM and CDR2 ANQGSEA. Trimming took 3 bases from V and 5 from J, leaving 8 bases between them. The CDR3 runs 12 residues. For the CDR3, the DNA is TGCAGCGTTGAGGACAGAGATCAGCCCCAGCATTTT. It codes for CSVEDRDQPQHF.

At least ten counts were recorded for this clonotype. The CDR3 coding sequence is TGCGCCAGCAGTGCCGGGCCCCCTAACACTGAAGCTTTCTTT. Amino acid sequence: CASSAGPPNTEAFF. The V and J genes are TRBV10-2 and TRBJ1-1; D call uncertain. V shed 4 bases and J shed 2 bases, with 11 bases lying between them. CDR3 size: 14 residues. Looked up from germline, CDR1 is WSHSY and CDR2 is SAAADI.

This clonotype was recorded many times. This sequence joins TRBV5-6 and TRBJ1-1; D may be TRBD1 (5 bases). CDR1 is SGHDT, CDR2 YYEEEE, per germline. This CDR3 is 14 amino acids long. The ends were cut back, 3 bases at V and 10 bases at J, with 19 bases in the middle. The CDR3 DNA reads as TGTGCCAGCAGCTCAATCGGGACCCCTAGAGCAGCTTTCTTT. It specifies CASSSIGTPRAAFF.

V is TRBV12-3 or TRBV12-4 and J is TRBJ1-6, with D maybe TRBD1 (5 bases). The ends were cut back, 5 bases at V and 13 bases at J, with 18 bases in the middle. CDR3 length: 14 residues. Written as DNA, the CDR3 is TGTGCCAGCAGTCGCATAGGCAGGGCGAAGCCCCTCCACTTT. The encoded protein is CASSRIGRAKPLHF.

Many counts were recorded for this clonotype. The chain is built from TRBV29-1 and TRBJ1-1, with 8 bases that match TRBD1. The V and J ends lost 6 bases and 1 base, in that order; junction bases with no gene match: 13. The CDR3 has 16 residues. From germline, CDR1 is SQVTM and CDR2 ANQGSEA. Here the CDR3 reads CSVVDRVGVKNTEAFF. The CDR3 DNA is TGCAGCGTAGTGGACAGGGTGGGCGTCAAGAACACTGAAGCTTTCTTT. The full variable domain, in which reference TRBV29-1 and TRBJ1-1 provide the parts outside the CDR3, is SAVISQKPSRDICQRGTSLTIQCQVDSQVTMMFWYRQQPGQSLTLIATANQGSEATYESGFVIDKFPISRPNLTFSTLTVSNMSPEDSSIYLCSVVDRVGVKNTEAFFGQGTRLTVV.

This clonotype has at least ten counts. This chain uses TRBV7-9 with TRBJ1-1; tentatively, D is TRBD1 (5 bases). Trimming pared 9 bases from V and 3 bases from J, leaving 11 bases between. Germline CDR1 SEHNR, CDR2 FQNEAQ (reference sequence). CDR3 length: 12 amino acids. The CDR3 loop is CASRGGDTEAFF. CDR3 coding DNA: TGTGCCAGTCGGGGGGGGGACACTGAAGCTTTCTTT.

This clonotype occurred a few times. The V call is TRBV6-2 or TRBV6-3, the J call TRBJ1-1; D is perhaps TRBD1 (5 bases). Trimming left V 10 bases short and J 1 base short, with 19 bases between. This CDR3 region has 15 residues. The germline V gene encodes CDR1 MNHEY and CDR2 SVGEGT. CDR3 sequence: CATLLRGLGNTEAFF. DNA of the CDR3: TGTGCCACCCTTCTTCGGGGCTTGGGGAACACTGAAGCTTTCTTT.

At least ten counts were recorded for this clonotype. The genes are TRBV2 and TRBJ1-5; TRBD1 is a possible D gene (6 bases). Germline V gene sequence: CDR1 SNHLY, CDR2 FYNNEI. The V end lost 4 bases, the J end lost 3 bases, and 10 bases lay between the germline ends. The CDR3 runs 14 residues. CDR3 DNA sequence: TGTGCCAGCAGTGTGTGGGACAACAATCAGCCCCAGCATTTT. Its protein is CASSVWDNNQPQHF.

Concerning this clonotype itself: A junction end diverges from the germline sequence, so it may reflect a read error. The J gene is TRBJ2-1, the V gene TRBV4-3; 8 positions agree with TRBD1. The germline V gene encodes CDR1 LGHNA and CDR2 YSLEER. The CDR3 contains 14 residues. The DNA of the CDR3 is TGCGCCAGCAGGCAAGACAGGGGTACGGATGAGCAGTTCTTC. Its protein product is CASRQDRGTDEQFF.